The T cell receptor (beta chain) described here comes from a study of T cell responses to AZD1222 COVID-19 vaccine. General study results and limits: Spike was spanned by vaccine-associated CD4 TCRs, which were dominant at 160-218 and 743-854.

TCRdb's table, derived via immunoSEQ multiplex PCR, lists solely in-frame clones and lacks some. This sample has 180,000 or so clones, with 85% to 90% found just once. This clone turned up a few times. Its antigen is still unknown. The CDR3 totals 15 residues. The germline gives CDR1 LGHNA, CDR2 YNFKEQ. After removal of 0 bases from V and 1 base from J, the junction contained 0 bases not matched to a gene. The specimen comprised peripheral blood, sampled on day 0 of AZD1222 vaccination. The chain has TRBV4-2 and TRBJ2-5, with 9 bases fitting TRBD2. The clonotype originates from an adult in good health. CDR3 bases: TGTGCCAGCAGCCAAGAGCGGGGGGGCCAAGAGACCCAGTACTTC. Translating it yields CASSQERGGQETQYF.